This T cell receptor beta chain was obtained from a study of CD8 T cells in Susac syndrome. With random hexamers, 0.5 to 1 ug RNA was reverse transcribed. TCR beta CDR3 was amplified by immunoSEQ covering 54 Vbeta and 13 Jbeta. Each CDR3 protein gets one entry after TCRdb re-called the immunoSEQ multiplex PCR reads with MiXCR. The sample includes hundreds of thousands of distinct CDR3 sequences, approximately 95% of them seen just once. Patients with stable or active relapsing-remitting disease, all of them treatment-naive, made up the multiple sclerosis controls. Through negative isolation, CD4+ and CD8+ T cells were obtained, while TEMRA cells were enriched using FACS. The CDR3 runs to 14 residues. The germline gives CDR1 GTSNPN, CDR2 SVGIG (reference sequence). The ends were cut back, 3 bases at V and 5 bases at J, with 11 bases in the middle.

The receptor was derived from a human donor with multiple sclerosis. Sequencing was performed on CD4+ T cells from PBMCs. The genes are TRBV30 and TRBJ1-6; the D is unclear. This chain's CDR3 is CAWRAGPNNSPLHF. CDR3 sequence (DNA): TGTGCCTGGAGGGCTGGGCCCAATAATTCACCCCTCCACTTT.